This T cell receptor beta chain was obtained from a study of T cells in Graves' hyperthyroidism and ophthalmopathy. The study's findings and limits: Onset of ophthalmopathy came a median approximately 6 months after the model predicted it. Within blood appeared most thyroid clonotypes that had expanded above 0.001.

Amplification yielded TCR beta CDR3 regions, with RNA transcripts as the source. The HTBI primer set was used in a first-round RT-PCR of the TCR CDR3. TCRdb reprocessed the multiplex PCR reads with MiXCR, giving one entry per CDR3 protein. Of around 490,000 distinct CDR3 sequences in the sample, just under 20% were seen once. V shed 2 bases and J 5 bases; nucleotides not matched to a gene: 7. The CDR3 runs 14 residues. The germline V gene encodes CDR1 DFQATT and CDR2 SNEGSKA (reference sequence). With duration under 3 months, ophthalmopathy was active: Clinical Activity Score at least 3, NOSPECS at least 4. There are a few counts of this clonotype. Its antigen is unidentified.

This chain uses TRBV20-1 with TRBJ2-7; 9 nucleotides agree with TRBD1. The sequence came from a man aged 40-55 years with Graves' ophthalmopathy. Sequenced material: blood. The CDR3 loop reads CSARPGTGLNEQYF. The DNA for the CDR3 is TGCAGTGCTAGACCTGGGACAGGGTTAAACGAGCAGTACTTC.